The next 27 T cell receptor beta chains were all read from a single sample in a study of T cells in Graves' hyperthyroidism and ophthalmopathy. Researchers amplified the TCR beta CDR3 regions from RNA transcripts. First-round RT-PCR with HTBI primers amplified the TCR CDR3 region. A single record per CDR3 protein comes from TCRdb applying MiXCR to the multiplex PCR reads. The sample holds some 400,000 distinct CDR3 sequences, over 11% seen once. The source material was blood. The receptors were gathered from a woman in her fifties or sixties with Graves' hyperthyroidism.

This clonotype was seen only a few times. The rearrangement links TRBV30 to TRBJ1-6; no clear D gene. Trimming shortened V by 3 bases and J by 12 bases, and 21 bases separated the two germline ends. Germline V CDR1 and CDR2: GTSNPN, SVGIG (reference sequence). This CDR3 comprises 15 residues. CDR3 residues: CAWRVEGLSLRPLHF. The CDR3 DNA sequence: TGTGCCTGGAGGGTAGAGGGCCTTTCCCTGAGACCCCTCCACTTT.

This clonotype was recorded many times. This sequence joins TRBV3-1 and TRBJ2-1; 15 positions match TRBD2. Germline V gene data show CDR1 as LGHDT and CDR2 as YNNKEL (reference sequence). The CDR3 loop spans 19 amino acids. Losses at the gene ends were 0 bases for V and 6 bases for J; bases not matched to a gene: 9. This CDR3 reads CASSQDLGGLAGGSNEQFF. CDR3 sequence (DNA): TGTGCCAGCAGCCAAGATCTGGGGGGACTAGCGGGAGGTAGCAATGAGCAGTTCTTC.

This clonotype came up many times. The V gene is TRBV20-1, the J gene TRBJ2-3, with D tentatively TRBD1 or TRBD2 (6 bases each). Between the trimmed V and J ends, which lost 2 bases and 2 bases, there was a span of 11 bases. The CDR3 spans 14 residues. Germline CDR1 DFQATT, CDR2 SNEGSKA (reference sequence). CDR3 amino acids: CSARRGENTDTQYF. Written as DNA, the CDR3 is TGCAGTGCTAGAAGGGGGGAGAACACAGATACGCAGTATTTT.

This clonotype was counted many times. The CDR3 DNA reads as TGCAGTGCTTCACAGGGGGTCTCCTACGAGCAGTACTTC. Translating gives CSASQGVSYEQYF. The J gene is TRBJ2-7, the V gene TRBV20-1; TRBD1 aligns across 8 bases. The V gene's germline CDR1 is DFQATT and CDR2 SNEGSKA (reference sequence). V lost 5 bases to trimming and J lost 0 bases; unmatched junction nucleotides: 3. The CDR3 has 13 residues.

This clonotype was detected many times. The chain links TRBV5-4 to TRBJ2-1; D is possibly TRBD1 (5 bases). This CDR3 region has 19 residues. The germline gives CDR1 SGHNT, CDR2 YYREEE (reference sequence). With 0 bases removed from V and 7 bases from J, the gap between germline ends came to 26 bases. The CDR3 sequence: CASSLEGDAAGKVVNEQFF. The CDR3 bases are TGTGCCAGCAGCTTGGAGGGTGATGCAGCAGGGAAGGTGGTGAATGAGCAGTTCTTC.

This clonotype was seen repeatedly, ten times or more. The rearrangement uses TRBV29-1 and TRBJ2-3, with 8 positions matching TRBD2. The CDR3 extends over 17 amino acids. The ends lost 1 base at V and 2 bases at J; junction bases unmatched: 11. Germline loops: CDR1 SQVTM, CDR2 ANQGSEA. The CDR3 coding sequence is TGCAGCGTTGAAGGCCCCGGGGGGGCTCGAGACACAGATACGCAGTATTTT. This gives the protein CSVEGPGGARDTDTQYF.

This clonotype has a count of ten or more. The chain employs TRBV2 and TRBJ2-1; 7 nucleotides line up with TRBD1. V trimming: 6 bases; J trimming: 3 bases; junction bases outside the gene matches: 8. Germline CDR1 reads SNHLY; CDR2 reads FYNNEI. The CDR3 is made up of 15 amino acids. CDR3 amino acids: CASRGTAEYYNEQFF. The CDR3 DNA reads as TGTGCCAGCAGGGGGACAGCAGAATACTACAATGAGCAGTTCTTC. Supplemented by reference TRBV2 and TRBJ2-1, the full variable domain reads EPEVTQTPSHQVTQMGQEVILRCVPISNHLYFYWYRQILGQKVEFLVSFYNNEISEKSEIFDDQFSVERPDGSNFTLKIRSTKLEDSAMYFCASRGTAEYYNEQFFGPGTRLTVL.

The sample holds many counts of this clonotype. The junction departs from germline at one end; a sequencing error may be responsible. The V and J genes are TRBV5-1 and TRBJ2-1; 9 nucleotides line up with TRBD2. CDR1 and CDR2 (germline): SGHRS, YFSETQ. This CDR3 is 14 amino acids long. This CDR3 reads CASSLTSGHNEQFF. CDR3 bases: TGTGCCAGCAGCCTAACTAGCGGGCACAATGAGCAGTTCTTC.

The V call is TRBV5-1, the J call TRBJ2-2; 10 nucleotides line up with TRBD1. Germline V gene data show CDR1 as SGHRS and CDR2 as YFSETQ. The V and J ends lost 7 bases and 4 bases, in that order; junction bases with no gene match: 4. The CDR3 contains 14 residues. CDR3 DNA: TGCGCCAGCGGAGGACAGGGGGTCACCGGGGAGCTGTTTTTT. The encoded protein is CASGGQGVTGELFF. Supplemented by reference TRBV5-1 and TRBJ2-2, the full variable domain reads KAGVTQTPRYLIKTRGQQVTLSCSPISGHRSVSWYQQTPGQGLQFLFEYFSETQRNKGNFPGRFSGRQFSNSRSEMNVSTLELGDSALYLCASGGQGVTGELFFGEGSRLTVL.

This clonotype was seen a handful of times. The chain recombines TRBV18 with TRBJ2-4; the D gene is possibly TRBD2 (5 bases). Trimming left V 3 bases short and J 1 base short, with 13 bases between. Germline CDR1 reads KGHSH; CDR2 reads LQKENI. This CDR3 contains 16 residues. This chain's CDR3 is CASSPGGIGAKNIQYF. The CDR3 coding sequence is TGTGCCAGCTCACCCGGAGGTATAGGGGCCAAAAACATTCAGTACTTC.

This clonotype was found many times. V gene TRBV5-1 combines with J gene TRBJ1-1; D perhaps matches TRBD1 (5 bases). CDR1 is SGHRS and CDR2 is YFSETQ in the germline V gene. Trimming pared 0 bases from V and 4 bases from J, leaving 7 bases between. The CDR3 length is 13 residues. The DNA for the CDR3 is TGCGCCAGCAGCTTGGTGGGGACCACTGAAGCTTTCTTT. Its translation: CASSLVGTTEAFF.

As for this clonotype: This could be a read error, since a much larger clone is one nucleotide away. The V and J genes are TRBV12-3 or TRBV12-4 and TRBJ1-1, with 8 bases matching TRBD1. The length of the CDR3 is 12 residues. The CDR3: CASTLGQGWAFF. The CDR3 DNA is TGTGCCAGCACTTTAGGACAGGGATGGGCTTTCTTT.

CDR3 nucleotides: TGTGCCAGTAGTCTAGGCGGGGGGGGCGCTAACTATGGCTACACCTTC. Translated, it gives CASSLGGGGANYGYTF. The chain links TRBV19 to TRBJ1-2; tentative D call: TRBD1 (6 bases). CDR3 length: 16 amino acids. With 5 bases removed from V and 0 bases from J, the gap between germline ends came to 16 bases. Germline V lookup: CDR1 LNHDA, CDR2 SQIVND (reference sequence).

This CDR3 is CASSLAPSGSTDTQYF. As DNA, the CDR3 is TGTGCCAGCAGCTTAGCGCCTAGCGGGAGCACAGATACGCAGTATTTT. The J gene is TRBJ2-3, the V gene TRBV7-6, with 8 bases matching TRBD2. The CDR3 runs to 16 residues. V dropped 0 bases and J dropped 0; count of bases not matched to a gene: 2. CDR1 SGHVS and CDR2 FNYEAQ come from the germline V gene.

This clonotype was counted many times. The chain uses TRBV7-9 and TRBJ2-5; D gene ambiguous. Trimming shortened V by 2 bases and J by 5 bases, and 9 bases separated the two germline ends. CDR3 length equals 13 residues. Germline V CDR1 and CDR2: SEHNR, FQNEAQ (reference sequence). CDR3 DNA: TGTGCCAGCAGCTTAATGTCTGATGAGACCCAGTACTTC. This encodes CASSLMSDETQYF.

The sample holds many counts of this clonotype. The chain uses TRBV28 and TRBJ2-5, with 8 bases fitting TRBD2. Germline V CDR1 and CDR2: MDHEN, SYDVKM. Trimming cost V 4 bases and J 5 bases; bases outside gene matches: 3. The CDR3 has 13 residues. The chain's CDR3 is CASSSRLAETQYF. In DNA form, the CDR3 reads TGTGCCAGCAGTTCGAGACTAGCGGAGACCCAGTACTTC.

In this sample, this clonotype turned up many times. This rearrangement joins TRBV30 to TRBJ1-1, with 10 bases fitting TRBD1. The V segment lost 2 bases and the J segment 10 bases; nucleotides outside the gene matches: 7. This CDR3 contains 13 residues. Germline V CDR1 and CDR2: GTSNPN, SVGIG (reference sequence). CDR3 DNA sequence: TGTGCCTGGAGTTGGACAGGGGGTTTGAGAGCTTTCTTT. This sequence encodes CAWSWTGGLRAFF.

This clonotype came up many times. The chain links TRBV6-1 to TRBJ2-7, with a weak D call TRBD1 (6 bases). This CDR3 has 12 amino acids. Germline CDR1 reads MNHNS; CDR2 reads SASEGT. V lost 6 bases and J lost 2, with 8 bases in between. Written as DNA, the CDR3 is TGTGCCAGCAGGGACAGAACCTACGAGCAGTACTTC. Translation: CASRDRTYEQYF.

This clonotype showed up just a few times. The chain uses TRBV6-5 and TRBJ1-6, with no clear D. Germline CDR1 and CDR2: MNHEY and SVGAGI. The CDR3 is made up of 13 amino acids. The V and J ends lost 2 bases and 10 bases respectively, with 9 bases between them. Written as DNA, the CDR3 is TGTGCCAGCAGTTACGGGGATCGGTCACCCCTCCACTTT. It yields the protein CASSYGDRSPLHF.

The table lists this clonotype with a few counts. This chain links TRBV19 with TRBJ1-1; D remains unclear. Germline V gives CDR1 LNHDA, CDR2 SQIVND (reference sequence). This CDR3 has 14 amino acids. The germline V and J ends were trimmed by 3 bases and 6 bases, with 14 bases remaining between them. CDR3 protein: CASSMGRREAEAFF. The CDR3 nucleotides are TGTGCCAGTAGTATGGGTCGGAGGGAAGCTGAAGCTTTCTTT.

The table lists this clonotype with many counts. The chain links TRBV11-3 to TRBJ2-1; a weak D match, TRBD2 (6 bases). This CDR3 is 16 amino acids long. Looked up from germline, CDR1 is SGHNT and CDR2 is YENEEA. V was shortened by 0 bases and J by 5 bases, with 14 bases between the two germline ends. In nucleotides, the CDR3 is TGTGCCAGCAGCTTAGAGTCGGGAGCCCCCCACAATGAGCAGTTCTTC. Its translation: CASSLESGAPHNEQFF.

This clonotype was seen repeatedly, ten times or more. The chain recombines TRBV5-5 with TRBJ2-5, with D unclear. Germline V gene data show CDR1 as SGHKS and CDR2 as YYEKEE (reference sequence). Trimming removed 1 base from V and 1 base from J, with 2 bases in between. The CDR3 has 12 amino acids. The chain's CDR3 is CASSLFQETQYF. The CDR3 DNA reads TGTGCCAGCAGCTTGTTCCAAGAGACCCAGTACTTC.

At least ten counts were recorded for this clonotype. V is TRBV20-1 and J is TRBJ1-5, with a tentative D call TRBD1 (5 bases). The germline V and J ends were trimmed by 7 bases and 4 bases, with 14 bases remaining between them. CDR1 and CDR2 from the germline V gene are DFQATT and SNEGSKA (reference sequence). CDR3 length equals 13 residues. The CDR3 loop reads CSVEGTGNQPQHF. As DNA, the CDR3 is TGCAGTGTTGAAGGGACTGGGAATCAGCCCCAGCATTTT.

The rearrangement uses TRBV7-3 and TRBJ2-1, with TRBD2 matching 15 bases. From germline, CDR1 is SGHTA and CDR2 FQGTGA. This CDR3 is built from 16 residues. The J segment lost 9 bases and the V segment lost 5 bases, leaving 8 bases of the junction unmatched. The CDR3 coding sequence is TGTGCCAGCAGCCTCGGACTAGCGGGAGGGCCGGGTGAGCAGTTCTTC. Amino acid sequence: CASSLGLAGGPGEQFF.

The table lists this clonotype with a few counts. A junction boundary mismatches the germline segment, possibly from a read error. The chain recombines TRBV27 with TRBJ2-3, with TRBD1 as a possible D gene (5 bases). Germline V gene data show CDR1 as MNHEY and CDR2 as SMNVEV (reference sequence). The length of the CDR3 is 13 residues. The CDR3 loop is CASGLREQVTQYF. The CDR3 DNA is TGTGCCAGCGGTTTAAGGGAACAGGTAACGCAGTATTTT.

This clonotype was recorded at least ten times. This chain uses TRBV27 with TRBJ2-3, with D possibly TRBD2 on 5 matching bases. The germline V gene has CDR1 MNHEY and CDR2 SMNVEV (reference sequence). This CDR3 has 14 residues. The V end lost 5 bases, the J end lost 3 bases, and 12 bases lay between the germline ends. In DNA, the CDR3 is TGTGCCAGCAGTCCCTCGCCGGGGACAGATACGCAGTATTTT. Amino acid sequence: CASSPSPGTDTQYF.

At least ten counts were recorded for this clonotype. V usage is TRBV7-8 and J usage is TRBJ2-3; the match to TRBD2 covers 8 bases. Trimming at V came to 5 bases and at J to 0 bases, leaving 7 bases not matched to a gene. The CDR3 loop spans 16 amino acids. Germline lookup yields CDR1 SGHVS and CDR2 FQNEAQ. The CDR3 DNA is TGTGCCAGCAGCCAGAGACTAGCGTCGAGCACAGATACGCAGTATTTT. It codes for CASSQRLASSTDTQYF. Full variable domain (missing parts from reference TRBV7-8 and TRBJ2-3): GAGVSQSPRYKVAKRGQDVALRCDPISGHVSLFWYQQALGQGPEFLTYFQNEAQLDKSGLPSDRFFAERPEGSVSTLKIQRTQQEDSAVYLCASSQRLASSTDTQYFGPGTRLTVL.